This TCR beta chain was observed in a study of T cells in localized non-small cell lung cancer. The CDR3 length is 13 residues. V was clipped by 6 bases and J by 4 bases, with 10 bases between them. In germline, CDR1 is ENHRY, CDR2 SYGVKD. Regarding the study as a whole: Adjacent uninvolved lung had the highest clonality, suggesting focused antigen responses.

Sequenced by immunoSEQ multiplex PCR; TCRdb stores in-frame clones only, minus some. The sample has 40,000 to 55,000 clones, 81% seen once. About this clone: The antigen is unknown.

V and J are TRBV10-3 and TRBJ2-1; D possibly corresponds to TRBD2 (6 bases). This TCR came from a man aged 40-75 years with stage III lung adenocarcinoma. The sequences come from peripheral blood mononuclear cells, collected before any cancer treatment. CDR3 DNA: TGTGCCATCAGCCGGGACTCGTACAATGAGCAGTTCTTC. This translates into CAISRDSYNEQFF.